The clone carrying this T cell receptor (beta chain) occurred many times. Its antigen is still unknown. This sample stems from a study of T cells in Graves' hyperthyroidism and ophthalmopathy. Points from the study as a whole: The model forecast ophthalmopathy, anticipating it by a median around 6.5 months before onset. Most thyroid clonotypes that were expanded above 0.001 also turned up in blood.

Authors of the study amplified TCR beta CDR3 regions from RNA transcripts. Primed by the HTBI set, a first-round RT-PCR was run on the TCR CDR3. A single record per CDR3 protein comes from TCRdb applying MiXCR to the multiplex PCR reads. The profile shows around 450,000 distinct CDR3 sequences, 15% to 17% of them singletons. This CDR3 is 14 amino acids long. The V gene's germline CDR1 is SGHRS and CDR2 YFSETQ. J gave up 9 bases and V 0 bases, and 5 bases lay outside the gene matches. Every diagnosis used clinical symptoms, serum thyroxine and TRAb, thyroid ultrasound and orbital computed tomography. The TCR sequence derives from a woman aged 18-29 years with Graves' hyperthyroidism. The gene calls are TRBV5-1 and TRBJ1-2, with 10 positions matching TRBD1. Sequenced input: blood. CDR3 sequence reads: CASSLAGQGESYTF. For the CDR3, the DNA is TGCGCCAGCAGCTTGGCCGGACAGGGGGAGAGCTACACCTTC.